A single sample gave rise to the 25 T cell receptor beta chains below, sequenced in a study of T cells of healthy individuals. TCRdb redid the calling of the 5' RACE reads with MiXCR, one entry per CDR3 protein. This table has about 60,000 distinct CDR3 sequences, roughly 15% appearing once. These receptors all come from a human donor in good health.

J is TRBJ2-1 and V is TRBV15, with 7 bases fitting TRBD2. With V trimmed by 0 bases and J by 3 bases, 8 bases remained unmatched. Germline CDR1 LNHNV, CDR2 YYDKDF (reference sequence). CDR3 length: 17 residues. CDR3 sequence (DNA): TGTGCCACCAGCAGAGATCAGTCGGGGAGGGTCTACAATGAGCAGTTCTTC. Translated: CATSRDQSGRVYNEQFF.

This clonotype turned up a few times. The V and J genes are TRBV5-6 and TRBJ2-1; D tentatively fits TRBD1 or TRBD2 (6 bases each). This CDR3 has 15 amino acids. With 3 bases removed from V and 4 bases from J, the gap between germline ends came to 14 bases. CDR1 and CDR2 from the germline V gene are SGHDT and YYEEEE. This chain's CDR3 is CASSSRGPGYNEQFF. The DNA of the CDR3 is TGTGCCAGCAGCTCCCGGGGGCCGGGTTACAATGAGCAGTTCTTC.

J is TRBJ2-1 and V is TRBV12-3 or TRBV12-4, with 9 bases aligning to TRBD1. Trimming took 7 bases from V and 8 from J; bases not matched to a gene: 9. The CDR3 has 14 residues. The CDR3 nucleotides read TGTGCCAGCACCCGAGGACAGGGGAATGATGAGCAGTTCTTC. Its protein product is CASTRGQGNDEQFF.

The V gene is TRBV4-1, the J gene TRBJ1-1; a possible D gene is TRBD1 (6 bases). This CDR3 has 14 residues. Germline V gene lookup returns CDR1 MGHRA and CDR2 YSYEKL. Trimming removed 8 bases from V and 1 base from J, with 14 bases in between. The CDR3 here is CASRIPGQNTEAFF. As DNA, the CDR3 is TGCGCCAGCCGGATCCCGGGACAGAACACTGAAGCTTTCTTT.

V and J are TRBV7-2 and TRBJ2-5; D is possibly TRBD1 (5 bases). This CDR3 has 15 amino acids. V lost 6 bases, J lost 1 base, and 15 bases lay in between. Germline lookup yields CDR1 SGHTA and CDR2 FQGNSA. DNA of the CDR3: TGTGCCAGCAGTTTCTCCGGACATATCCAAGAGACCCAGTACTTC. Translation: CASSFSGHIQETQYF.

This clonotype was seen a handful of times. The V and J genes are TRBV20-1 and TRBJ1-1; 7 bases fit TRBD1. Germline loops: CDR1 DFQATT, CDR2 SNEGSKA (reference sequence). After removal of 4 bases from V and 4 bases from J, the junction contained 6 bases not matched to a gene. The CDR3 totals 13 residues. The CDR3 DNA is TGCAGTGCTAAAAGGGGGCTAGTCACTGAAGCTTTCTTT. Amino acid sequence: CSAKRGLVTEAFF.

This rearrangement joins TRBV7-9 to TRBJ2-1, with 15 bases identical to TRBD2. Germline CDR1 and CDR2: SEHNR and FQNEAQ (reference sequence). The ends lost 5 bases at V and 7 bases at J; junction bases unmatched: 21. This CDR3 contains 21 residues. CDR3 bases: TGTGCCAGCAGCCGAATTGAAATTCGGACTAGCGGGAGGGCCCTGGGGAATGAGCAGTTCTTC. Encoded protein: CASSRIEIRTSGRALGNEQFF.

The V and J genes are TRBV28 and TRBJ2-2, with 12 bases identical to TRBD2. The CDR3 extends over 16 amino acids. Germline V gene data show CDR1 as MDHEN and CDR2 as SYDVKM. Unmatched junction bases numbered 7, after V lost 4 bases and J lost 7 bases. This CDR3 reads CASSSAGLAGGGELFF. The CDR3 DNA is TGTGCCAGCAGTTCGGCGGGACTAGCGGGCGGCGGGGAGCTGTTTTTT.

This clonotype was counted a few times. The rearrangement uses TRBV5-5 and TRBJ2-4, with 10 bases fitting TRBD1. V dropped 4 bases and J dropped 5; count of bases not matched to a gene: 6. In germline, CDR1 is SGHKS, CDR2 YYEKEE (reference sequence). This CDR3 has 15 amino acids. This CDR3 reads CASSRTGGHQNIQYF. The DNA for the CDR3 is TGTGCCAGCAGCCGGACAGGGGGGCACCAAAACATTCAGTACTTC.

The chain links TRBV20-1 to TRBJ2-2; D possibly corresponds to TRBD2 (6 bases). V was trimmed by 0 bases and J by 7 bases, leaving 18 bases between them. CDR1 is DFQATT and CDR2 is SNEGSKA in the germline V gene (reference sequence). This CDR3 is built from 16 residues. The CDR3 DNA reads as TGCAGTGCTAGAGATGAGGCGGCGGGGACGGTCGGGGAGCTGTTTTTT. Translated, it gives CSARDEAAGTVGELFF.

This chain links TRBV29-1 with TRBJ2-6, with TRBD1 matching 8 bases. The germline CDR1 and CDR2 sequences are SQVTM and ANQGSEA. The CDR3 covers 16 residues. V gave up 8 bases and J gave up 0 bases; unmatched junction bases: 9. CDR3 DNA: TGCAGCATAAGGGACAGGACGAGCTCTGGGGCCAACGTCCTGACTTTC. Its protein product is CSIRDRTSSGANVLTF. Drawing the rest from reference TRBV29-1 and TRBJ2-6, the complete variable domain is SAVISQKPSRDICQRGTSLTIQCQVDSQVTMMFWYRQQPGQSLTLIATANQGSEATYESGFVIDKFPISRPNLTFSTLTVSNMSPEDSSIYLCSIRDRTSSGANVLTFGAGSRLTVL.

This clonotype was seen ten or more times. The gene calls are TRBV13 and TRBJ1-5, with D tentatively TRBD1 (5 bases). The length of the CDR3 is 13 residues. Per the germline V gene, CDR1 is PRHDT and CDR2 is FYEKMQ (reference sequence). The V end lost 3 bases, the J end lost 7 bases, and 10 bases lay between the germline ends. CDR3 region: CASSFRAAQPQHF. The CDR3 nucleotides read TGTGCCAGCAGCTTCAGGGCTGCCCAGCCCCAGCATTTT. Complete variable domain (other parts from reference TRBV13 and TRBJ1-5): AAGVIQSPRHLIKEKRETATLKCYPIPRHDTVYWYQQGPGQDPQFLISFYEKMQSDKGSIPDRFSAQQFSDYHSELNMSSLELGDSALYFCASSFRAAQPQHFGDGTRLSIL.

There are many counts of this clonotype. The chain is built from TRBV5-4 and TRBJ1-1, with a tentative D call TRBD1 (6 bases). Germline CDR1 is SGHNT and CDR2 is YYREEE (reference sequence). This CDR3 comprises 14 residues. Trimming pared 0 bases from V and 5 bases from J, leaving 11 bases between. CDR3 residues: CASSLEGGGTEAFF. In DNA, the CDR3 is TGTGCCAGCAGCTTGGAGGGGGGAGGTACTGAAGCTTTCTTT.

As concerns this clonotype: Given a much more abundant clone one base away, this may be a read error. This chain uses TRBV15 with TRBJ1-5; 7 nucleotides align to TRBD1. CDR3 length: 15 residues. From germline, CDR1 is LNHNV and CDR2 YYDKDF (reference sequence). For the CDR3, the DNA is TGTGTCACCAGCAGGACAGGTCTCCGCAATCAGCCCCAGCATTTT. Encoded protein: CVTSRTGLRNQPQHF.

This clonotype was seen a few times. This chain joins TRBV20-1 and TRBJ2-7, with TRBD1 matching 9 bases. This CDR3 is 15 amino acids long. The germline V gene has CDR1 DFQATT and CDR2 SNEGSKA (reference sequence). The junction had 10 bases not matched to a gene; V was cut back by 4 bases and J by 3 bases. Here the CDR3 reads CSAIDVDRGLYEQYF. Here the CDR3 DNA reads TGCAGTGCTATCGATGTGGACAGGGGCCTCTACGAGCAGTACTTC.

This clonotype was found many times. The chain couples TRBV12-3 or TRBV12-4 to TRBJ2-5, with TRBD2 matching 8 bases. The junction had 19 bases not matched to a gene; V was cut back by 6 bases and J by 7 bases. CDR3 size: 17 residues. CDR3 DNA: TGTGCCAGCAGCCCGGAGCAGGCAGCGGGGGTTTTAGGGACCCAGTACTTC. It encodes CASSPEQAAGVLGTQYF.

This clonotype has just a few counts. V gene TRBV2 combines with J gene TRBJ2-1, with 7 bases aligning to TRBD1. After removal of 8 bases from V and 1 base from J, the junction contained 2 bases not matched to a gene. Germline V gives CDR1 SNHLY, CDR2 FYNNEI. This CDR3 comprises 13 residues. The CDR3 region is CASSRGSYNEQFF. In DNA form, the CDR3 reads TGTGCCAGCTCCAGGGGGTCCTACAATGAGCAGTTCTTC.

J is TRBJ2-7 and V is TRBV6-5; D might be TRBD1 (6 bases). The CDR3 is 15 residues long. The germline gives CDR1 MNHEY, CDR2 SVGAGI. V was trimmed by 4 bases and J by 0 bases, leaving 13 bases between them. The CDR3 DNA is TGTGCCAGCAGTTCTAGGACAGTCCCCTCCTACGAGCAGTACTTC. Translated, it gives CASSSRTVPSYEQYF.

This clonotype was counted at least ten times. This rearrangement joins TRBV7-9 to TRBJ2-2; 7 nucleotides line up with TRBD1. The CDR3 extends over 15 amino acids. Germline V gives CDR1 SEHNR, CDR2 FQNEAQ (reference sequence). V shed 6 bases and J 0 bases; nucleotides not matched to a gene: 4. CDR3 bases: TGTGCCAGCAGTTGGGACAGCCCGAACACCGGGGAGCTGTTTTTT. It translates to CASSWDSPNTGELFF.

The J gene is TRBJ2-2, the V gene TRBV7-9; D gene uncertain. CDR1 SEHNR and CDR2 FQNEAQ come from the germline V gene (reference sequence). This CDR3 is built from 12 residues. Trimming took 5 bases from V and 7 from J, leaving 8 bases between them. CDR3 loop: CASSPFDGELFF. In nucleotides, the CDR3 is TGTGCCAGCAGCCCGTTCGACGGGGAGCTGTTTTTT. Drawing the rest from reference TRBV7-9 and TRBJ2-2, the complete variable domain is DTGVSQNPRHKITKRGQNVTFRCDPISEHNRLYWYRQTLGQGPEFLTYFQNEAQLEKSRLLSDRFSAERPKGSFSTLEIQRTEQGDSAMYLCASSPFDGELFFGEGSRLTVL.

This clonotype was seen many times. CDR3 loop: CASGFFLAGGPGYNEQFF. CDR3 in DNA: TGTGCTAGTGGTTTCTTTCTAGCGGGAGGGCCTGGCTACAATGAGCAGTTCTTC. This chain links TRBV12-5 with TRBJ2-1; TRBD2 aligns across 12 bases. Per the germline V gene, CDR1 is LGHNT and CDR2 is FRNRAP. The CDR3 extends over 18 amino acids. J was trimmed by 3 bases and V by 3 bases; bases with no gene match: 9.

The table lists this clonotype with a count of one. The rearrangement joins TRBV7-9 to TRBJ2-1; 10 positions match TRBD2. The length of the CDR3 is 14 residues. In germline, CDR1 is SEHNR, CDR2 FQNEAQ (reference sequence). V dropped 3 bases and J dropped 9; count of bases not matched to a gene: 5. The CDR3 DNA reads as TGTGCCAGCAGCTTGATCGGGACTAGCGCTGAGCAGTTCTTC. It specifies CASSLIGTSAEQFF.

This clonotype was counted many times. The J gene is TRBJ2-1, the V gene TRBV5-1; D ambiguous. The CDR3 covers 12 residues. The germline V gene has CDR1 SGHRS and CDR2 YFSETQ. The V gene lost 4 bases and the J gene lost 5 bases, with 7 bases spanning the gap. CDR3 sequence: CASSPLDNEQFF. The CDR3 nucleotides read TGCGCCAGCAGCCCTCTAGACAATGAGCAGTTCTTC.

This clonotype came up many times. The chain recombines TRBV28 with TRBJ1-5; no clear D. CDR1 is MDHEN, CDR2 SYDVKM, per germline. V lost 6 bases and J 2 bases, leaving 8 bases between the germline ends. This CDR3 contains 13 residues. Here the CDR3 reads CASRSRGNQPQHF. Written as DNA, the CDR3 is TGTGCCAGCAGGTCGCGCGGCAATCAGCCCCAGCATTTT.

This clonotype was picked up many times. This chain uses TRBV5-6 with TRBJ2-1, with D possibly matching TRBD1 (5 bases). Trimming took off 4 bases at V and 7 bases at J, with 15 bases between the two ends. The CDR3 covers 14 residues. Germline loops: CDR1 SGHDT, CDR2 YYEEEE. The CDR3 reads CASSHQGARNEQFF. DNA of the CDR3: TGTGCCAGCAGCCATCAAGGGGCCCGGAATGAGCAGTTCTTC.